This TCR beta chain is from a study of shared clonotypes between healthy human individuals. Only in-frame clones appear in the TCRdb table, and some are missing; sequencing was by immunoSEQ multiplex PCR. The data contain more than 2 million clones, approximately 94% of them singletons. CDR3 length: 13 residues. The trim removed 5 bases at V and 3 bases at J, leaving 4 bases unmatched. From germline, CDR1 is GTSNPN and CDR2 SVGIG (reference sequence). This TCR was recovered from a man aged 18-30 years in good health. The chain couples TRBV30 to TRBJ2-3, with 8 nucleotides matching TRBD1. The specimen was naive CD4+ T cells sorted from blood. Subset in this sample: CD45RA+ positively selected. Here the CDR3 DNA reads TGTGCCTGGGCCGACAGGGGAACAGATACGCAGTATTTT. Its protein is CAWADRGTDTQYF.